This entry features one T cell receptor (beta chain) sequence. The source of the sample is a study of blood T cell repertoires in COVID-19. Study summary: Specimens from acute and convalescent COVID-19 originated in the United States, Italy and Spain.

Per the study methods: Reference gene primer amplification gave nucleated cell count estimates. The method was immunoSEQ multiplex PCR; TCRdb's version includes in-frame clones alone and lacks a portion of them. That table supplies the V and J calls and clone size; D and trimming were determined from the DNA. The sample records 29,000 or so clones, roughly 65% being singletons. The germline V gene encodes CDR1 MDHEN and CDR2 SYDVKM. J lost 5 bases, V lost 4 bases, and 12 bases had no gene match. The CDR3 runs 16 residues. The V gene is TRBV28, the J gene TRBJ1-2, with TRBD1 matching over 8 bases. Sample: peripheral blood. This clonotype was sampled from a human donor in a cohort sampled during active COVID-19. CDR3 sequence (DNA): TGTGCCAGCAGTTGGACAGGGTCCGTCCGGCGTTATGGCTACACCTTC. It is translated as CASSWTGSVRRYGYTF.